This is a list of T cell receptor beta chains from one sample in a study of cytomegalovirus exposure and HLA in healthy donors. The protocol was immunoSEQ multiplex PCR, while the TCRdb copy is restricted to in-frame clones and leaves out a portion. This sample has 130,000 or so clones, with more than 60% found just once. Specimen: PBMCs. These receptors all come from a man between 18 and 35 years old in good health and CMV-seronegative. CDR3s include the opening cysteine and the closing phenylalanine or tryptophan. D genes are given only for firm matches. The size entry is marked missing in some rows and otherwise reads once, few, many or a size class.

d_call	cdr3_length	clone_size	v_call	j_call	cdr3_aa	cdr3_nt
-	13	-	TRBV5-4	TRBJ2-5	CASSPWTEETQYF	TGTGCCAGCAGCCCGTGGACAGAAGAGACCCAGTACTTC
-	14	-	TRBV6-5	TRBJ2-7	CASSYDRTSYEQYF	TGTGCCAGCAGTTATGACAGGACCTCCTACGAGCAGTACTTC
-	15	-	TRBV7-9	TRBJ1-2	CASNGGGPGTYGYTF	TGTGCCAGCAACGGGGGGGGGCCAGGAACGTATGGCTACACCTTC
-	15	-	TRBV9	TRBJ2-3	CASSVEGGGTDTQYF	TGTGCCAGCAGCGTAGAAGGGGGGGGCACAGATACGCAGTATTTT
-	16	-	TRBV7-9	TRBJ1-4	CASSPPRPRSGEKLFF	TGTGCCAGCAGCCCCCCGAGACCGCGAAGCGGTGAAAAACTGTTTTTT
-	16	-	TRBV11-3	TRBJ2-1	CASSPLRAASYNEQFF	TGTGCCAGCAGCCCCCTGAGAGCGGCTTCCTACAATGAGCAGTTCTTC
-	16	-	TRBV6-5	TRBJ1-2	CASSSRLGAPYNGYTF	TGTGCCAGCAGTTCCCGACTAGGAGCTCCCTATAATGGCTACACCTTC
-	16	-	TRBV4-2	TRBJ2-3	CASSQDRGGFADTQYF	TGTGCCAGCAGCCAAGATAGGGGGGGCTTCGCAGATACGCAGTATTTT
-	12	-	TRBV28	TRBJ2-1	CASSFLSRWQFF	TGTGCCAGCAGTTTTTTGTCGAGGTGGCAGTTCTTC
-	14	-	TRBV19	TRBJ1-4	CASRHQGGNEKLFF	TGTGCCAGTCGCCATCAGGGAGGGAATGAAAAACTGTTTTTT
TRBD1	17	-	TRBV9	TRBJ2-1	CASSARHGQGRYNEQFF	TGTGCCAGCAGCGCCAGGCATGGACAGGGGCGTTACAATGAGCAGTTCTTC
TRBD2	14	-	TRBV29-1	TRBJ2-1	CSVDRSGGAREQFF	TGCAGCGTCGACCGGAGCGGGGGGGCCCGTGAGCAGTTCTTC
-	15	-	TRBV6-5	TRBJ2-7	CASSYGAGRGYEQYF	TGTGCCAGCAGTTATGGGGCGGGGCGAGGATACGAGCAGTACTTC
TRBD1	14	once	TRBV14	TRBJ1-2	CASSRDRVGGRYTF	TGTGCCAGCAGCCGAGACAGGGTGGGGGGTCGCTACACCTTC
TRBD1	15	-	TRBV19	TRBJ2-1	CASSNRDRGGNEQFF	TGTGCCAGTAGTAACCGGGACAGGGGTGGGAATGAGCAGTTCTTC
-	11	-	TRBV6-6	TRBJ2-1	CASSGGGEQFF	TGTGCCAGCAGTGGGGGCGGAGAGCAGTTCTTC
-	15	-	TRBV9	TRBJ1-3	CASSVVGGSGNTIYF	TGTGCCAGCAGCGTAGTAGGGGGCTCTGGAAACACCATATATTTT
TRBD1	15	-	TRBV5-6	TRBJ1-1	CASSFRGAPTEEAFF	TGTGCCAGCAGCTTCAGGGGGGCTCCGACAGAAGAAGCTTTCTTT
-	13	-	TRBV2	TRBJ1-1	CASSYGMNTEAFF	TGTGCCAGCAGTTACGGGATGAACACTGAAGCTTTCTTT
TRBD2	12	-	TRBV29-1	TRBJ2-7	CSALAAPYEQYF	TGCAGCGCCCTAGCGGCCCCCTACGAGCAGTACTTC
TRBD1	16	-	TRBV2	TRBJ2-3	CASSAGTGTSTDTQYF	TGTGCCAGCTCAGCCGGGACAGGAACTAGCACAGATACGCAGTATTTT
-	16	-	TRBV21-1	TRBJ1-5	CASSPPGGREDQPQHF	TGTGCCAGCAGCCCCCCAGGAGGGCGGGAGGATCAGCCCCAGCATTTT
-	15	-	TRBV5-1	TRBJ2-3	CASSPGKGGTDTQYF	TGCGCCAGCAGCCCGGGAAAGGGGGGCACAGATACGCAGTATTTT
-	16	few	TRBV6-6	TRBJ2-2	CASSPQGTTGAGELFF	TGTGCCAGCAGCCCACAGGGGACAACGGGGGCCGGGGAGCTGTTTTTT
-	14	-	TRBV27	TRBJ1-6	CASSLSVRDSPLHF	TGTGCCAGCAGTTTATCTGTCCGGGATTCACCCCTCCACTTT
-	15	-	TRBV14	TRBJ1-2	CASSRILGANYGYTF	TGTGCCAGCAGCCGGATTCTCGGGGCTAACTATGGCTACACCTTC
-	14	few	TRBV30	TRBJ1-2	CAWSGGGSIYGYTF	TGTGCCTGGAGCGGGGGTGGGAGTATCTATGGCTACACCTTC
TRBD1	13	-	TRBV29-1	TRBJ1-1	CSVWTGRNTEAFF	TGCAGCGTCTGGACAGGGAGAAACACTGAAGCTTTCTTT
TRBD1	14	once	TRBV25-1	TRBJ2-1	CASRGQGGDYEQFF	TGTGCCAGCAGGGGACAGGGGGGAGACTATGAGCAGTTCTTC
TRBD2	13	-	TRBV9	TRBJ2-1	CASSPRGRDEQFF	TGTGCCAGCAGCCCCCGCGGGAGGGATGAGCAGTTCTTC
-	14	-	TRBV7-9	TRBJ2-2	CASRTPTGTGELFF	TGTGCCAGCAGAACTCCAACGGGAACCGGGGAGCTGTTTTTT
-	11	-	TRBV6-5	TRBJ1-1	CASSSPGVAFF	TGTGCCAGCAGTTCCCCAGGGGTGGCTTTCTTT
TRBD1	16	-	TRBV7-8	TRBJ2-5	CASSLRDRGSQETQYF	TGTGCCAGCAGCTTGAGGGACAGGGGTTCCCAAGAGACCCAGTACTTC
-	13	-	TRBV12-5	TRBJ2-7	CASGPGLNYEQYF	TGTGCTAGTGGTCCAGGACTGAACTACGAGCAGTACTTC
-	13	few	TRBV5-1	TRBJ2-1	CASSMDSYNEQFF	TGCGCCAGCAGCATGGACAGCTACAATGAGCAGTTCTTC
-	13	-	TRBV7-6	TRBJ2-3	CASSFGGTDTQYF	TGTGCCAGCAGCTTCGGGGGCACAGATACGCAGTATTTT
-	13	-	TRBV5-1	TRBJ1-2	CASSLRDDYGYTF	TGCGCCAGCAGTCTCAGGGATGACTATGGCTACACCTTC
-	12	-	TRBV28	TRBJ2-7	CASSLKRVEQYF	TGTGCCAGCAGTTTAAAGAGGGTCGAGCAGTACTTC
-	16	-	TRBV15	TRBJ2-5	CATSRAVTTGHGEQYF	TGTGCCACCAGCAGAGCAGTTACGACAGGCCATGGGGAGCAGTACTTC
-	15	-	TRBV6-5	TRBJ2-5	CASRSSLAGFATQYF	TGTGCCAGCAGATCTTCCCTAGCCGGCTTTGCGACCCAGTACTTC
TRBD2	13	once	TRBV5-1	TRBJ2-1	CASSFLADNEQFF	TGCGCCAGCAGCTTCCTAGCGGACAATGAGCAGTTCTTC